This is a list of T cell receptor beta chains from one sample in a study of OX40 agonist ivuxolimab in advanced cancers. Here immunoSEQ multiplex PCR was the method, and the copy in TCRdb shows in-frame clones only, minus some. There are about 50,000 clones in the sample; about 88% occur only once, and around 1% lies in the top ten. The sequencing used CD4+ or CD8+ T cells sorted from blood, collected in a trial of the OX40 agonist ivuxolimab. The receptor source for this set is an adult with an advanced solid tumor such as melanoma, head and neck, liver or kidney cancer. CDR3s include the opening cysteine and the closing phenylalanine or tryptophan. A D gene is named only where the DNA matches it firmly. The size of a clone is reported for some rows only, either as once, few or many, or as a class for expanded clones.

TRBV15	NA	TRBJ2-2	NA	CATSRDLGTGELFF	TGTGCCACCAGCAGAGATCTTGGCACCGGGGAGCTGTTTTTT
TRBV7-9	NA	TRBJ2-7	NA	CASSLGQTPTYEQYF	TGTGCCAGCAGCTTGGGGCAGACACCCACCTACGAGCAGTACTTC
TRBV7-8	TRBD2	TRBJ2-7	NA	CASSLGAGGSEQYF	TGTGCCAGCAGCTTAGGAGCGGGAGGCTCCGAGCAGTACTTC
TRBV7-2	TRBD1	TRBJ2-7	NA	CASSLGPPGTGSDEQYF	TGTGCCAGCAGCTTAGGCCCCCCCGGGACAGGGTCGGACGAGCAGTACTTC
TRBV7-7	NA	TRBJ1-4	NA	CASSLDSNEKLFF	TGTGCTAGCAGCTTAGACAGTAATGAAAAACTGTTTTTT
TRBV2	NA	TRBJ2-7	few	CASSELVGYEQYF	TGTGCCAGCAGTGAACTTGTCGGCTACGAGCAGTACTTC
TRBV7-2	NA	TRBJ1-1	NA	CASSSREERTEAFF	TGTGCCAGCAGCTCCAGGGAGGAACGGACTGAAGCTTTCTTT
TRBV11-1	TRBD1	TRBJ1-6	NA	CASSLHPGQGTTSPLHF	TGTGCCAGCAGTTTACACCCCGGACAGGGGACTACGTCACCCCTCCACTTT
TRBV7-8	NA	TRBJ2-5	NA	CASSPRSSQETQYF	TGTGCCAGCAGCCCCCGGTCTAGTCAAGAGACCCAGTACTTC
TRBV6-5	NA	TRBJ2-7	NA	CASRLSRGGTYEQYF	TGTGCCAGCAGGCTTTCCAGGGGTGGAACCTACGAGCAGTACTTC
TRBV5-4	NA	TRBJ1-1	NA	CASSLGGSSEAFF	TGTGCCAGCAGCTTGGGAGGCAGCTCTGAAGCTTTCTTT
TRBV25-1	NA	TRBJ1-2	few	CASSAQGGYGYTF	TGTGCCAGCAGTGCACAAGGGGGCTATGGCTACACCTTC
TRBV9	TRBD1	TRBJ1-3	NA	CASSFQGGRAGNTIYF	TGTGCCAGCAGCTTCCAGGGGGGTAGGGCTGGAAACACCATATATTTT
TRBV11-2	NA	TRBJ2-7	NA	CASSSVRGGPYEQYF	TGTGCCAGCAGCTCCGTTCGGGGAGGTCCCTACGAGCAGTACTTC
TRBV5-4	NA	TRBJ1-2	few	CASSLGDGGRSYGYTF	TGTGCCAGCAGCTTGGGAGACGGGGGAAGGAGCTATGGCTACACCTTC
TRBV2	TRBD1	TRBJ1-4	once	CATRQGAHEKLFF	TGTGCCACCAGACAGGGGGCGCATGAAAAACTGTTTTTT
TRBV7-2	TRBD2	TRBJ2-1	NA	CASSRRAASGSLNEQFF	TGTGCCAGCAGCCGAAGAGCGGCTAGCGGGAGTTTAAATGAGCAGTTCTTC
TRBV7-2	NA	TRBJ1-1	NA	CASSRELRADTEAFF	TGTGCCAGCTCTAGGGAGTTGCGTGCGGACACTGAAGCTTTCTTT
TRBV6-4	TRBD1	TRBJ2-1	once	CARQPRDRGEKREFEQFF	TGTGCCAGGCAACCCCGGGACAGGGGGGAAAAGCGGGAATTTGAGCAGTTCTTC
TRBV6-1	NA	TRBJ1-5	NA	CASTRSGTNQPQHF	TGTGCCAGCACCCGATCGGGCACCAATCAGCCCCAGCATTTT
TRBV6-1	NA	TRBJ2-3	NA	CASRDLTTDTQYF	TGTGCCAGCAGGGACTTGACCACAGATACGCAGTATTTT
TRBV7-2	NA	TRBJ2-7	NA	CASSLSATYEQYF	TGTGCCAGCAGCTTATCTGCCACCTACGAGCAGTACTTC
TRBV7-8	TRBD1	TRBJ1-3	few	CASSLDRGRSGNTIYF	TGTGCCAGCAGCTTAGACAGGGGAAGATCTGGAAACACCATATATTTT
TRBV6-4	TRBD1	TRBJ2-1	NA	CASSERGTGLYNEQFF	TGTGCCAGCAGTGAGAGAGGGACAGGACTCTACAATGAGCAGTTCTTC
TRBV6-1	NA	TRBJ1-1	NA	CASSIPRANTEAFF	TGTGCCAGCAGTATCCCCAGGGCGAACACTGAAGCTTTCTTT
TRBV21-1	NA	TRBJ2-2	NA	CASSKAKRERPGELFF	TGTGCCAGCAGCAAAGCGAAGAGGGAGCGCCCCGGGGAGCTGTTTTTT
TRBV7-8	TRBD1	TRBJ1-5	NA	CASSLRAGGAYNQPQHF	TGTGCCAGCAGCTTGAGGGCAGGGGGCGCGTACAATCAGCCCCAGCATTTT
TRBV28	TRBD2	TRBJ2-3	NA	CASSTTSPDTQYF	TGTGCCAGCAGTACGACTAGCCCAGATACGCAGTATTTT
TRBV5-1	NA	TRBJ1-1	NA	CASRVNTEAFF	TGCGCCAGCAGGGTGAACACTGAAGCTTTCTTT
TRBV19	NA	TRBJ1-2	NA	CASSISQGRGYTF	TGTGCCAGTAGTATTTCGCAGGGCCGTGGCTACACCTTC
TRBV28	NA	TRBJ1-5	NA	CASSFTTTRDQPQHF	TGTGCCAGCAGTTTTACCACGACACGGGATCAGCCCCAGCATTTT
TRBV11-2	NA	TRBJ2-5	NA	CASSLVAAQETQYF	TGTGCCAGCAGCTTAGTTGCAGCCCAAGAGACCCAGTACTTC
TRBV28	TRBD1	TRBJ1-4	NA	CASRTGGTGGREKLFF	TGTGCCAGCAGGACCGGTGGGACAGGGGGCCGTGAAAAACTGTTTTTT